Following are 19 T cell receptor beta chains from one sample sequenced in a study of blood T cell repertoires in COVID-19. Produced via immunoSEQ multiplex PCR; TCRdb's table is partial and in-frame only. This table has under 150,000 clones, 75% to 90% appearing once. Input material: PBMCs or T cells enriched from blood (not recorded which). The receptors derive from a woman aged 45 to 65 who had recovered from COVID-19.

The chain has TRBV3-1 (or the pseudogene TRBV3-2) and TRBJ2-1, with 10 nucleotides matching TRBD2. The germline gives CDR1 LGHDT, CDR2 YNNKEL (reference sequence). With 1 base clipped from V and 5 bases from J, the junction kept 2 bases outside the gene matches. The CDR3 covers 15 residues. The CDR3 bases are TGTGCCAGCAGCCAAGGGACTAGCGGAAACAATGAGCAGTTCTTC. Translated, it gives CASSQGTSGNNEQFF.

The chain couples TRBV3-1 (or the pseudogene TRBV3-2) to TRBJ2-7; TRBD2 matches 7 bases. V gave up 4 bases and J gave up 2 bases; unmatched junction bases: 8. Germline V CDR1 and CDR2: LGHDT, YNNKEL (reference sequence). The CDR3 runs to 15 residues. The CDR3 is CASSPWGGIPYEQYF. The CDR3 DNA reads as TGTGCCAGCAGCCCCTGGGGGGGGATTCCCTACGAGCAGTACTTC.

The rearrangement uses TRBV3-1 (or the pseudogene TRBV3-2) and TRBJ2-1; 12 bases agree with TRBD2. The V segment lost 1 base and the J segment 7 bases; nucleotides outside the gene matches: 5. This CDR3 spans 16 amino acids. Per the germline V gene, CDR1 is LGHDT and CDR2 is YNNKEL (reference sequence). In DNA form, the CDR3 reads TGTGCCAGCAGCCAAGTTCTAGCGGGGGGGCGTAATGAGCAGTTCTTC. Translated: CASSQVLAGGRNEQFF.

V and J are TRBV5-1 and TRBJ2-7; D is possibly TRBD1 (7 bases). V was cut by 2 bases and J by 1 base, with 10 bases left in between. The CDR3 is 14 residues long. CDR1 and CDR2 (germline): SGHRS, YFSETQ. CDR3 residues: CASSLSGGSYEQYF. The CDR3 DNA reads as TGCGCCAGCAGCTTATCAGGGGGGTCCTACGAGCAGTACTTC.

The genes are TRBV12-3 or TRBV12-4 and TRBJ1-1; 9 bases map to TRBD1. The CDR3 has 12 residues. J was trimmed by 8 bases and V by 6 bases; bases with no gene match: 4. In nucleotides, the CDR3 is TGTGCCAGCAGATTGGGGACAGGGGAAGCTTTCTTT. It codes for CASRLGTGEAFF.

This clone has only a few counts. The chain recombines TRBV18 with TRBJ1-6, with TRBD1 matching 9 bases. This CDR3 has 15 amino acids. CDR1 and CDR2 (germline): KGHSH, LQKENI. After removal of 3 bases from V and 15 bases from J, the junction contained 12 bases not matched to a gene. CDR3 sequence: CASSPTVGQGGLLHF. For the CDR3, the DNA is TGTGCCAGCTCACCCACCGTGGGACAGGGAGGGCTCCTCCACTTT.

The genes are TRBV7-8 and TRBJ2-7; TRBD2 aligns across 9 bases. In germline, CDR1 is SGHVS, CDR2 FQNEAQ. Trimming removed 3 bases from V and 2 bases from J; junction bases left unmatched: 2. The CDR3 length is 14 residues. The CDR3 loop is CASSFSGGTYEQYF. CDR3 nucleotides: TGTGCCAGCAGCTTTAGCGGGGGAACCTACGAGCAGTACTTC.

The chain recombines TRBV7-2 with TRBJ2-1; TRBD2 matches at 7 bases. The CDR3 has 15 amino acids. Unmatched junction bases numbered 12, after V lost 5 bases and J lost 8 bases. Germline V gene sequence: CDR1 SGHTA, CDR2 FQGNSA. This chain's CDR3 is CASSLRTSNMHEQFF. Written as DNA, the CDR3 is TGTGCCAGCAGCCTGAGGACTAGTAATATGCATGAGCAGTTCTTC.

The chain links TRBV6-2 or TRBV6-3 to TRBJ1-2; D is perhaps TRBD1 (6 bases). The CDR3 covers 16 residues. Deletions cut 0 bases from V and 3 bases from J, with 14 bases between. CDR1 is MNHEY, CDR2 SVGEGT, per germline. CDR3 nucleotide sequence: TGTGCCAGCAGTTACTCGAAGGAGGCAGGGGACTATGGCTACACCTTC. This codes for CASSYSKEAGDYGYTF.

This chain links TRBV7-8 with TRBJ2-7, with 8 bases that match TRBD1. The CDR3 loop spans 13 amino acids. The germline CDR1 and CDR2 sequences are SGHVS and FQNEAQ. Trimming took 5 bases from V and 3 from J; bases not matched to a gene: 3. Here the CDR3 DNA reads TGTGCCAGCAGCCTACAGGGGGACTACGAGCAGTACTTC. It specifies CASSLQGDYEQYF. Supplemented by reference TRBV7-8 and TRBJ2-7, the full variable domain reads GAGVSQSPRYKVAKRGQDVALRCDPISGHVSLFWYQQALGQGPEFLTYFQNEAQLDKSGLPSDRFFAERPEGSVSTLKIQRTQQEDSAVYLCASSLQGDYEQYFGPGTRLTVT.

V gene TRBV7-8 combines with J gene TRBJ1-1, with D tentatively TRBD1 (6 bases). The CDR3 extends over 15 amino acids. CDR1 is SGHVS and CDR2 is FQNEAQ in the germline V gene. V shed 3 bases and J shed 5 bases, with 16 bases lying between them. Here the CDR3 DNA reads TGTGCCAGCAGCTTGTGGATGGGGGCAGGGACTGAAGCTTTCTTT. It codes for CASSLWMGAGTEAFF.

This chain joins TRBV7-9 and TRBJ1-1, with no clear D. This CDR3 is built from 14 residues. V was shortened by 2 bases and J by 3 bases, with 10 bases between the two germline ends. Germline V gene sequence: CDR1 SEHNR, CDR2 FQNEAQ (reference sequence). DNA of the CDR3: TGTGCCAGCAGCTTATCTCCGCGCGACACTGAAGCTTTCTTT. This gives the protein CASSLSPRDTEAFF. The whole variable domain, remainder taken from reference TRBV7-9 and TRBJ1-1, is DTGVSQNPRHKITKRGQNVTFRCDPISEHNRLYWYRQTLGQGPEFLTYFQNEAQLEKSRLLSDRFSAERPKGSFSTLEIQRTEQGDSAMYLCASSLSPRDTEAFFGQGTRLTVV.

This rearrangement joins TRBV5-4 to TRBJ1-6; D remains unclear. Germline assignment: CDR1 SGHNT and CDR2 YYREEE (reference sequence). The CDR3 spans 14 residues. The V end lost 7 bases, the J end lost 4 bases, and 12 bases lay between the germline ends. The CDR3 spells CASGLTGYNSPLHF. The CDR3 DNA sequence: TGTGCCAGCGGACTGACGGGGTATAATTCACCCCTCCACTTT.

In its sample, this clone was seen once. The CDR3 DNA sequence: TGTGCCAGCAGACCGACGGGTTCTGGAAACACCATATATTTT. Amino acids: CASRPTGSGNTIYF. This chain links TRBV6-5 with TRBJ1-3; D gene unclear. CDR1 and CDR2 from the germline V gene are MNHEY and SVGAGI. There are 14 residues in the CDR3. Trimming stripped 6 bases from V and 1 base from J, with 10 bases between.

The CDR3: CASSQDLVRVRDAPGEQYF. The CDR3 DNA is TGCGCCAGCAGCCAAGATTTGGTTCGGGTCAGGGATGCTCCAGGCGAGCAGTACTTC. The chain uses TRBV4-1 and TRBJ2-7, with D possibly TRBD1 on 5 matching bases. CDR1 is MGHRA, CDR2 YSYEKL, per germline. The CDR3 extends over 19 amino acids. Trimming left V 0 bases short and J 6 bases short, with 27 bases between.

V usage is TRBV5-6 and J usage is TRBJ1-4, with 7 bases identical to TRBD1. V was pared by 3 bases and J by 8 bases, with 7 bases of the junction left unmatched. The CDR3 consists of 14 residues. The germline CDR1 and CDR2 sequences are SGHDT and YYEEEE. CDR3 residues: CASSSRGRSEKLFF. The CDR3 coding sequence is TGTGCCAGCAGCTCGAGGGGGCGTTCAGAAAAACTGTTTTTT.

This chain uses TRBV6-5 with TRBJ2-7; 8 bases agree with TRBD1. The CDR3 has 15 residues. V lost 0 bases to trimming and J lost 3 bases; unmatched junction nucleotides: 4. CDR1 MNHEY and CDR2 SVGAGI come from the germline V gene. The CDR3 spells CASSYSPTGVYEQYF. The CDR3 DNA sequence: TGTGCCAGCAGTTACTCGCCGACAGGGGTCTACGAGCAGTACTTC.

This chain links TRBV10-3 with TRBJ1-5; possible D gene TRBD1, 6 bases. The CDR3 has 17 residues. The germline V and J ends were trimmed by 4 bases and 4 bases, with 20 bases remaining between them. Germline V gene data show CDR1 as ENHRY and CDR2 as SYGVKD. The CDR3 spells CAISGTARGGFNQPQHF. In nucleotides, the CDR3 is TGTGCCATCAGTGGGACAGCCAGGGGTGGTTTTAATCAGCCCCAGCATTTT.

The chain uses TRBV19 and TRBJ1-1, with 8 bases that match TRBD1. CDR1 is LNHDA, CDR2 SQIVND, per germline (reference sequence). The CDR3 consists of 15 residues. The V segment lost 5 bases and the J segment 5 bases; nucleotides outside the gene matches: 10. CDR3 region: CASSGPGQVGTEAFF. The CDR3 coding sequence is TGTGCCAGTAGTGGCCCGGGACAGGTGGGAACTGAAGCTTTCTTT.